This T cell receptor (beta chain) emerged from a study of long-term antiretroviral therapy in people with HIV. Study results and limitations: Regardless of time point, clones expanded before ART dominated the repertoire. Post-ART, diversity grew, though it stayed under transplant donor control levels. Repertoires looked antigen-experienced, with only a slight naive shift after ART.

Every specimen provided roughly 1-10 million cryopreserved PBMC before DNA extraction took place. About this clone itself: Its antigen is not identified.

Survey level was the resolution at which the v3.0 immunoSEQ assay ran. Clones were sequenced by immunoSEQ multiplex PCR, and TCRdb holds only the in-frame ones, with some missing. This table holds 20,000 to 30,000 clones, around 84% found once. This TCR came from a man between 45 and 60 years old with HIV. Sample: unsorted PBMCs, taken 3 years after starting antiretroviral therapy.

CDR3 DNA: TGTGCCAGCACCCCCGGGGAGGTCTCACCCCTCCACTTT. The encoded protein is CASTPGEVSPLHF. This chain uses TRBV6-6 with TRBJ1-6, with D hard to call. V was pared by 7 bases and J by 10 bases, with 14 bases between. This CDR3 is 13 amino acids long. Germline V gene lookup returns CDR1 MNHNY and CDR2 SVGAGI (reference sequence).